This entry describes one T cell receptor beta chain. Its antigen remains unknown. The PCR contained 60 Vbeta and 13 Jbeta primers. Generated by immunoSEQ multiplex PCR, the TCRdb table keeps only in-frame clones and is missing some. The sample carries more than 80,000 clones, about 70% recorded once. These data originate in a study of cytomegalovirus exposure and HLA in healthy donors. Regarding the study as a whole: A later analysis showed TCR association rates differing by HLA locus, peaking at DRB1 and lowest at HLA-C. The study put about 180 TCR beta chains on its list as cytomegalovirus-associated.

Germline lookup yields CDR1 SGHRS and CDR2 YFSETQ. The CDR3 has 17 amino acids. Trimming cost V 2 bases and J 4 bases; bases outside gene matches: 9. The receptor was derived from a boy aged 10-17 years in good health and CMV-seronegative. The sequenced material came from PBMCs. The V gene is TRBV5-1, the J gene TRBJ1-6; 7 nucleotides match TRBD1. The DNA of the CDR3 is TGCGCCAGCAGCTTTGACACAGGGGCAGAGTATAATTCACCCCTCCACTTT. Its protein is CASSFDTGAEYNSPLHF.